The clone carrying this TCR beta chain was observed once. What it binds is unknown. Compared with germline, one end of the junction differs, possibly owing to a read error. This record comes from a study of shared clonotypes between healthy human individuals. Using immunoSEQ multiplex PCR, the repertoire was profiled, and TCRdb retains in-frame clones only, with some absent. The sample has over a million clones; approximately 80% are singletons. General study points: For sorted subsets, rarefaction showed incomplete sequencing despite large depth. Larger estimated richness was generally recorded for naive subsets relative to memory subsets.

The V gene's germline CDR1 is MDHEN and CDR2 SYDVKM. The length of the CDR3 is 12 residues. Sequencing was performed on memory CD4+ T cells from PBMCs. Indicated subset: CD45RA-negative fraction. The chain couples TRBV28 to TRBJ2-7; no clear D. The clonotype comes from a young man in good health. Some clones in this sample may be carry-over from other donors' samples. The CDR3 DNA is TGTGCCAGCAGTTCCTTCGGACGTGGGCCCCACTTC. Translated: CASSSFGRGPHF.